The T cell receptor (beta chain) under discussion was sequenced for a study of molecular identifiers for immune sequencing clone quantification. TCRdb re-analysed the PCR reads in MiXCR, keeping a single row per CDR3 protein. The sample consists of about 510,000 distinct CDR3 sequences, over 20% of them appearing once. The table lists this clonotype with a few counts. With RNA at 10%, 30% or 50%, naive CD8 libraries came from about 20,000 to 1,000,000 sorted cells. Naive CD8 T cells underwent sorting with the CD8+CD4-CCR7+CD45RA+ definition. This CDR3 is built from 15 residues. V dropped 2 bases and J dropped 7; count of bases not matched to a gene: 5. Germline CDR1 MNHNY, CDR2 SVGAGI (reference sequence).

Sample: naive CD8+ T cells from blood, with Jurkat cell RNA spiked in. Subset defined: FACS-sorted CD8+CD4-CCR7+CD45RA+ naive T cells. The clonotype originates from a human donor in good health. Some libraries in this study had Jurkat cell RNA spiked in. The J gene is TRBJ2-2, the V gene TRBV6-6; 9 bases match TRBD1. CDR3 nucleotide sequence: TGTGCCAGCAGTTACAGGACAGGGGCGAGCGGGGAGCTGTTTTTT. Translation gives CASSYRTGASGELFF.